The following is a TCR beta chain sequence with its context. This may be a read error, as it is one base from a much larger clone. Since no conserved phenylalanine or tryptophan closes the CDR3, a read error is the likely cause. Time point in this sample: blood at routine non-recurrence follow-up after resection. Whole RNA came from tumor, nontumor lung or frozen PBMC and was sequenced without being sorted. This specimen belongs to a study of spatial heterogeneity in lung cancer. On the study more broadly: Mean representation of each unique TCR and UMI combination in the raw reads exceeded eight occurrences.

A unique molecular identifier was carried by every single TCR cDNA molecule. TCRdb fed the 5' RACE reads into MiXCR, producing one record per CDR3 protein. Found here are about 52,000 distinct CDR3 sequences, 6.5% to 7.5% of them singletons; the top ten hold around 36%. The V and J ends lost 7 bases and 0 bases, in that order; junction bases with no gene match: 3. The germline V gene has CDR1 KGHDR and CDR2 SFDVKD. The CDR3 sequence is 14 residues long. This sample comprised PBMCs, obtained at follow-up. The TCR comes from a female donor with early-stage non-small cell lung cancer. The chain carries TRBV24-1 and TRBJ2-3, with 7 bases fitting TRBD2. The CDR3 DNA sequence: TGTGCCACCAGAGCGGGAACTAGCACAGATACGCAGTATCTT. It translates to CATRAGTSTDTQYL.